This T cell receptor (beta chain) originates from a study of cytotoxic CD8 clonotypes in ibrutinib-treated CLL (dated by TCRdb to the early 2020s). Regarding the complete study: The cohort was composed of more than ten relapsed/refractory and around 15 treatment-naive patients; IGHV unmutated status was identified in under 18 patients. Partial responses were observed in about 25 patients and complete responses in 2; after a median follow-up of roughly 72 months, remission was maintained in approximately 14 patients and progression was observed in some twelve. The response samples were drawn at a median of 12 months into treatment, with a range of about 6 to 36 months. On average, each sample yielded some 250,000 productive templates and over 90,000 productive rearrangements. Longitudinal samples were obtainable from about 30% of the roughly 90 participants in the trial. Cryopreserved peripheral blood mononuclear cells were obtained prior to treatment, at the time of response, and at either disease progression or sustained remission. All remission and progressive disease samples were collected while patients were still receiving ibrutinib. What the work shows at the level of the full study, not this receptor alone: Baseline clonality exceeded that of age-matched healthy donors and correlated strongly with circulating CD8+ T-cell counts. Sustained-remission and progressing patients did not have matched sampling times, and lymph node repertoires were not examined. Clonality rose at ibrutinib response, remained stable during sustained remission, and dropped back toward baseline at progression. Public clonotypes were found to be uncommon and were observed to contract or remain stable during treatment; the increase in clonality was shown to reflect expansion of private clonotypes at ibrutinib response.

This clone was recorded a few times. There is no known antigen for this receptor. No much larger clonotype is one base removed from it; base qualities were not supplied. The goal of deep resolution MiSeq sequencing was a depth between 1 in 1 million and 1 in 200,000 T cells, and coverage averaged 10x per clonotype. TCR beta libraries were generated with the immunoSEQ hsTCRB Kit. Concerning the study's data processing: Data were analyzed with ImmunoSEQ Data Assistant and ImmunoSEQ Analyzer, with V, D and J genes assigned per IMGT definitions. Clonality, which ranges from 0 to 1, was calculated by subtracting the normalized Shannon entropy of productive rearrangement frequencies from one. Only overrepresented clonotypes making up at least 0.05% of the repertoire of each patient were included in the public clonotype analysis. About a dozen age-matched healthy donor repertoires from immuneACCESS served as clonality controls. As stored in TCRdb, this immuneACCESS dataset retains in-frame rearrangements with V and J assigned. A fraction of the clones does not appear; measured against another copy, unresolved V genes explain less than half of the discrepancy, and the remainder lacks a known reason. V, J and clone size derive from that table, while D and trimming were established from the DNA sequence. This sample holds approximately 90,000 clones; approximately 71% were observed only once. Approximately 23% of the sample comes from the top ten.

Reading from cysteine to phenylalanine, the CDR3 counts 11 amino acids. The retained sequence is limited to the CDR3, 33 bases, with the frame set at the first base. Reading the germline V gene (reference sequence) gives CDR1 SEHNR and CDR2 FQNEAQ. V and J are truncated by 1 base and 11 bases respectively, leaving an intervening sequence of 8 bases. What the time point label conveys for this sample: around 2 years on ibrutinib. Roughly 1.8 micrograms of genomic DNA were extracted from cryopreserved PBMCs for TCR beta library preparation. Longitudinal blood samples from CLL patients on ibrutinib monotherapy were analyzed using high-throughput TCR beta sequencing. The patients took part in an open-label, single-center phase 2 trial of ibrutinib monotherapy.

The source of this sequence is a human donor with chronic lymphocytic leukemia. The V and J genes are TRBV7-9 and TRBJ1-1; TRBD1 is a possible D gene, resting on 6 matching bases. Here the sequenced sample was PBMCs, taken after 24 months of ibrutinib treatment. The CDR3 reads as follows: CASSLGTVAFF. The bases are TGTGCCAGCAGCTTAGGGACAGTGGCTTTCTTT.